These 23 T cell receptor beta chains originate from one sample sequenced in a study of tumor-infiltrating lymphocytes in primary liver carcinoma. cDNA specific to TCR beta was made from 500 to 650 ng of total RNA, with a constant-region primer employed for priming. Library construction for TCR beta comprised three nested multiplex PCR rounds performed with slightly modified ARM-PCR. It was with TRBV1-TRBV30 forward primers and a C-beta reverse primer that the first two PCR rounds were run, at around 10 cycles each. From the multiplex PCR reads, TCRdb called clonotypes with MiXCR, one entry per CDR3 protein. This sample yields more than 40,000 distinct CDR3 sequences, of which roughly 70% are seen a single time; less than 30% belongs to the top ten. Unsorted bulk tissue, about 18-31 mg of it, served as the source for co-extraction of RNA and DNA. The material sequenced was liver tumor tissue from sampling region 5. Subset noted: tumor region T5, tumor centre. These receptors originate from a man aged 35-49 years with primary liver carcinoma and hepatitis B virus infection.

The V gene is TRBV11-2, the J gene TRBJ2-1; tentatively, D is TRBD2 (6 bases). Germline V gene data show CDR1 as SGHAT and CDR2 as FQNNGV. Trimming shortened V by 8 bases and J by 9 bases, and 17 bases separated the two germline ends. The CDR3 loop spans 13 amino acids. The CDR3 nucleotides read TGTGCCAGCGGTCAAACCCCTAGCGCTGAGCAGTTCTTC. This codes for CASGQTPSAEQFF.

Turning to this clonotype: One end of the junction varies from germline; a read error may be responsible. V usage is TRBV6-6 and J usage is TRBJ1-1; D uncertain. The V gene's germline CDR1 is MNHNY and CDR2 SVGAGI (reference sequence). The CDR3 covers 11 residues. The CDR3 nucleotides read TGTGCCAGCAGTCAAATCACTGTAGCTTTCTTT. Its protein product is CASSQITVAFF.

This chain uses TRBV13 with TRBJ1-1, with a tentative D call TRBD1 (5 bases). Germline values: CDR1 PRHDT, CDR2 FYEKMQ (reference sequence). Trimming removed 4 bases from V and 11 bases from J, with 26 bases in between. The CDR3 has 16 amino acids. The CDR3 sequence: CASSWRGAGIASGAFF. The CDR3 nucleotides are TGTGCCAGCAGCTGGCGGGGCGCAGGTATCGCCTCTGGCGCTTTCTTT.

The table lists this clonotype with a count of one. This may stem from a read error, because a much larger clone lies one nucleotide away. The chain links TRBV7-8 to TRBJ1-6; D may be TRBD1 (5 bases). Per germline, CDR1 SGHVS and CDR2 FQNEAQ. There are 15 residues in the CDR3. The DNA of the CDR3 is TGTGCCGGCAGCTTACGGTCCCAAGGGGAGTCACCCCTCCACTTT. Its protein is CAGSLRSQGESPLHF.

The chain has TRBV7-3 and TRBJ2-2, with unresolved D. The V gene's germline CDR1 is SGHTA and CDR2 FQGTGA. CDR3 size: 15 residues. V was pared by 1 base and J by 5 bases, with 11 bases between. CDR3 sequence: CASSLKPTPTGELFF. The CDR3, as DNA: TGTGCCAGCAGCTTAAAGCCGACCCCTACCGGGGAGCTGTTTTTT.

The J gene is TRBJ2-5, the V gene TRBV10-1, with D maybe TRBD2 (6 bases). V lost 3 bases to trimming and J lost 5 bases, with 13 bases between them. Germline assignment: CDR1 WNHNN and CDR2 SYGVQD (reference sequence). The CDR3 is 14 residues long. The CDR3 DNA is TGCGCCAGCAGTGATGGAGGGAATCGGGAGACCCAGTACTTC. Residues: CASSDGGNRETQYF.

This clonotype was seen only once. The conserved phenylalanine or tryptophan normally closing the CDR3 is absent here, so this likely arose from a read error. The chain recombines TRBV4-1 with TRBJ1-1; D remains ambiguous. From germline, CDR1 is MGHRA and CDR2 YSYEKL. The CDR3 sequence is 15 residues long. For the CDR3, the DNA is TGCGCCAGCAACCAAGGCCTTAATATGAACACTGAAGCTTTCCTT. This translates into CASNQGLNMNTEAFL.

On this clonotype itself: A junction boundary mismatches the germline segment, possibly from a read error. The rearrangement joins TRBV5-4 to TRBJ2-5; TRBD1 matches 11 bases. From germline, CDR1 is SGHNT and CDR2 YYREEE (reference sequence). The CDR3 runs 14 residues. CDR3 residues: CTSSPDRGLETQYF. In nucleotides, the CDR3 is TGTACCAGCAGCCCGGACAGGGGGCTGGAGACCCAGTACTTC.

Turning to this clonotype: A much bigger clone sits one base away, suggesting this may be a read error. The chain links TRBV28 to TRBJ1-3, with D tentatively TRBD1 (6 bases). Per germline, CDR1 MDHEN and CDR2 SYDVKM. This CDR3 region has 18 residues. The V gene lost 5 bases and the J gene lost 4 bases, with 24 bases spanning the gap. CDR3 bases: TGTGCCAGCAGTACCCAGGTCGACAGGCGTCGTCCAGGAAACACCATATATTTT. Translation gives CASSTQVDRRRPGNTIYF.

For this clonotype: It is likely a read error, because the conserved phenylalanine at the end of the CDR3 is missing. No DNA is shown, since the ends of the CDR3 on it are uncertain; the CDR3 is the one TCRdb lists. The chain carries TRBV11-2 and TRBJ2-5; the D call of TRBD1 is as the table states it, not checked on the DNA. The CDR3 adds up to 14 amino acids, both ends counted. Germline V gives CDR1 SGHAT, CDR2 FQNNGV. The CDR3 spells CTSSLGGLGETQYI.

The chain links TRBV11-2 to TRBJ1-2; D not resolved. Trimming took off 6 bases at V and 5 bases at J, with 16 bases between the two ends. The CDR3 consists of 14 residues. CDR1 is SGHAT, CDR2 FQNNGV, per germline. The CDR3, as DNA: TGTGCCAGCAGAGAGAGAGAGACCACTTATGGCTACACCTTC. It codes for CASRERETTYGYTF.

With regard to this clonotype: The germline gene is not matched at one end of the junction; a read error may be the cause. This chain uses TRBV29-1 with TRBJ1-1, with D unclear. Germline V gives CDR1 SQVTM, CDR2 ANQGSEA. The CDR3 runs to 13 residues. Here the CDR3 reads CGVAIRSYTEAFF. The CDR3 coding sequence is TGCGGCGTTGCAATCCGGAGTTACACTGAAGCTTTCTTC.

The V and J genes are TRBV6-1 and TRBJ1-5; TRBD1 agrees at 7 bases. Unmatched junction bases numbered 11, after V lost 2 bases and J lost 13 bases. The CDR3 has 14 residues. From germline, CDR1 is MNHNS and CDR2 SASEGT. The CDR3 here is CASSERGQDQSQHF. The CDR3 nucleotides read TGTGCCAGCAGTGAAAGAGGACAGGATCAGTCTCAGCATTTT.

The sample holds many counts of this clonotype. The chain links TRBV6-2 or TRBV6-3 to TRBJ2-3; D gene ambiguous. V was clipped by 0 bases and J by 2 bases, with 12 bases between them. Germline assignment: CDR1 MNHEY and CDR2 SVGEGT. The CDR3 is 16 amino acids. The CDR3 DNA reads as TGTGCCAGCAGTTACTCCGGACGTCCTTCCACAGATACGCAGTATTTT. Translation: CASSYSGRPSTDTQYF.

On this clonotype itself: Relative to the germline gene, one junction end is altered; a read error may explain this. The chain uses TRBV28 and TRBJ2-3; the D gene is possibly TRBD2 (6 bases). CDR1 is MDHEN, CDR2 SYDVKM, per germline. The CDR3 length is 16 residues. This CDR3 is CVSRLQFGGSTDTQYF. For the CDR3, the DNA is TGTGTCAGCAGACTTCAGTTCGGAGGGAGCACAGATACGCAGTATTTT.

The chain combines TRBV19 with TRBJ1-1; 10 bases map to TRBD1. The CDR3 covers 15 residues. V shed 7 bases and J 5 bases; nucleotides not matched to a gene: 10. CDR1 and CDR2 (germline): LNHDA, SQIVND (reference sequence). The CDR3 DNA reads TGTGCCAGTAATGCACGACAGGGGGCAGGGACTGAAGCTTTCTTT. Protein product: CASNARQGAGTEAFF.

This chain links TRBV5-1 with TRBJ1-2, with D unclear. The V end lost 4 bases, the J end lost 10 bases, and 20 bases lay between the germline ends. The CDR3 covers 14 residues. Germline V gene data show CDR1 as SGHRS and CDR2 as YFSETQ. The DNA for the CDR3 is TGCGCCAGCAGCCTGGCCGGGTCGAATGATGACTACACCTTC. The encoded protein is CASSLAGSNDDYTF.

Regarding this clonotype: The junction does not match germline at one end; this may be a read error. The chain combines TRBV11-2 with TRBJ2-2; possible D gene TRBD1, 6 bases. The CDR3 length is 19 residues. The V gene's germline CDR1 is SGHAT and CDR2 FQNNGV. CDR3 nucleotide sequence: TGTGCCAGCAACTTAGATCGAGGGGGAGTGCGCCCGAACATCGGGGAGCAGTTTTTT. It specifies CASNLDRGGVRPNIGEQFF. Together with reference TRBV11-2 and TRBJ2-2, the CDR3 gives the full variable domain: EAGVAQSPRYKIIEKRQSVAFWCNPISGHATLYWYQQILGQGPKLLIQFQNNGVVDDSQLPKDRFSAERLKGVDSTLKIQPAKLEDSAVYLCASNLDRGGVRPNIGEQFFGEGSRLTVL.

This chain uses TRBV11-2 with TRBJ1-5; D gene unclear. The last part of the DNA fits TRBJ2-3 better; the J call may be wrong. From germline, CDR1 is SGHAT and CDR2 FQNNGV. The CDR3 has 14 residues. CDR3 DNA: TGTGCCAGCAGAATGTCCGGGTACAATCAGCCCCAGTATTTT. This sequence encodes CASRMSGYNQPQYF.

Concerning this clonotype: The junction does not match germline at one end; this may be a read error. V usage is TRBV7-8 and J usage is TRBJ2-2; 7 bases are shared with TRBD2. Germline CDR1 and CDR2: SGHVS and FQNEAQ. There are 17 residues in the CDR3. The CDR3 loop is CGSSSLASGGRGGELVF. As DNA, the CDR3 is TGTGGCAGCAGCTCCCTTGCCAGCGGAGGGAGGGGCGGGGAGCTGGTTTTT.

The chain couples TRBV4-2 to TRBJ2-2; tentative D call: TRBD1 (6 bases). The germline V gene has CDR1 LGHNA and CDR2 YNFKEQ. V lost 7 bases, J lost 3 bases, and 15 bases lay in between. This CDR3 is built from 15 residues. DNA for the CDR3: TGTGCCAGCAACCACGACCGACAGGACACCGGGGAGCTGTTTTTT. The encoded protein is CASNHDRQDTGELFF.

With respect to this clonotype: The junction departs from germline at one end; a sequencing error may be responsible. Written as DNA, the CDR3 is TGTGACATCAGTGAGTCGCAGGGGTCCGTAGCCAAAAACATTCAATACTTC. Its protein product is CDISESQGSVAKNIQYF. V gene TRBV10-3 combines with J gene TRBJ2-4; tentatively, D is TRBD1 (6 bases). In germline, CDR1 is ENHRY, CDR2 SYGVKD. The CDR3 has 17 residues.

This clonotype was picked up a small number of times. The chain couples TRBV6-5 to TRBJ2-2; D is unresolved. The CDR3 runs 15 residues. Between the trimmed V and J ends, which lost 9 bases and 8 bases, there was a span of 22 bases. The germline V gene encodes CDR1 MNHEY and CDR2 SVGAGI. The CDR3 is CASCYAVDGTGELFF. Written as DNA, the CDR3 is TGTGCCAGTTGTTACGCAGTGGACGGCACTGGGGAGCTGTTTTTT.